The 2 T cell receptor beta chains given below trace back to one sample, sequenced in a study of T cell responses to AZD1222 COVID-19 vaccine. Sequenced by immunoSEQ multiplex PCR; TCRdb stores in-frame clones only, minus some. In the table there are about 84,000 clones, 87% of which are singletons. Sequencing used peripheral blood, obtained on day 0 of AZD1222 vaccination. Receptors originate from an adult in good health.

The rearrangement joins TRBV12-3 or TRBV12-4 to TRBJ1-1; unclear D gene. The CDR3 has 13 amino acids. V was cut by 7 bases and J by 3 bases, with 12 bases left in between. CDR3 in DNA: TGTGCCAGCACCGAATCGGGGTACACTGAAGCTTTCTTT. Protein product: CASTESGYTEAFF.

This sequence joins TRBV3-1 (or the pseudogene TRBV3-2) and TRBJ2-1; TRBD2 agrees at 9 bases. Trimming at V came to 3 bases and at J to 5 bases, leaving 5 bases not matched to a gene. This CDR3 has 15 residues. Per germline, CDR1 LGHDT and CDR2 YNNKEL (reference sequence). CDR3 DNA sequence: TGTGCCAGCAGCCAGCTAGCGGGATTGAACAATGAGCAGTTCTTC. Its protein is CASSQLAGLNNEQFF.